These T cell receptor beta chains were read from a single sample in a study of T-cell memory formation after mild COVID-19. TCRdb reanalysed the 5' RACE reads using MiXCR and keeps one entry per CDR3 protein. The sample lists about 340,000 distinct CDR3 sequences; over 20% were seen once. Sequencing input: PBMCs or a T cell subset sorted from them (not recorded which). The receptors derive from an adult woman who had mild COVID-19 (a few samples of this study predate the infection). Cell type and time point are not known. CDR3s include the opening cysteine and the closing phenylalanine or tryptophan. The order of the fields is V gene, D gene, clone size, J gene, CDR3 DNA, CDR3 protein. D genes are given only for firm matches. Rows may omit the clone size; those that give it use once, few, many or a size class.

TRBV12-3/TRBV12-4	.	few	TRBJ2-7	TGTGCCAGCACCCGGGACTCCTACGAGCAGTACTTC	CASTRDSYEQYF
TRBV7-6	TRBD2	few	TRBJ2-5	TGTGCCAGCAGCTCACTAGCGCGGGAGACCCAGTACTTC	CASSSLARETQYF
TRBV11-3	.	.	TRBJ2-7	TGTGCCAGCAGCTTACGAGGGGACTCCTACGAGCAGTACTTC	CASSLRGDSYEQYF
TRBV6-5	.	.	TRBJ1-1	TGTGCCAGCAGTGACTCAGGCGGCTTTGAAGCTTTCTTT	CASSDSGGFEAFF
TRBV5-1	.	.	TRBJ2-2	TGCGCCAGCAGCGCGGCTTGGGGGAACACCGGGGAGCTGTTTTTT	CASSAAWGNTGELFF
TRBV24-1	TRBD2	.	TRBJ2-1	TGTGCCACCAGTGGCCAGCGGGGGGTGAGCTCCTACAATGAGCAGTTCTTC	CATSGQRGVSSYNEQFF
TRBV3-1	TRBD1	.	TRBJ1-1	TGTGCCAGCAGCCAAAGAGACAGGGGAGACACTGAAGCTTTCTTT	CASSQRDRGDTEAFF
TRBV18	.	.	TRBJ2-1	TGTGCCAGCTCACCACGGGGCCCCACTGATGAGCAGTTCTTC	CASSPRGPTDEQFF
TRBV18	TRBD1	.	TRBJ2-1	TGTGCCAGCTCACCACCGGGGACAGGGAATGAGCAGTTCTTC	CASSPPGTGNEQFF
TRBV25-1	TRBD1	.	TRBJ1-6	TGTGCCAGCGCCGGGACAGGGTTCTCACCCCTCCACTTT	CASAGTGFSPLHF
TRBV7-6	TRBD2	many	TRBJ2-2	TGTGCCAGCAGCTTAGAGAGTAGCGGGAGGGTCACCGGGGAGCTGTTTTTT	CASSLESSGRVTGELFF
TRBV6-1	.	.	TRBJ2-5	TGTGCCAGCAGTGACCTCTTGGGGTACCAAGAGACCCAGTACTTC	CASSDLLGYQETQYF
TRBV5-1	.	.	TRBJ2-5	TGCGCCAGCAGGTTCCGGGGACACTTTCAAGAGACCCAGTACTTC	CASRFRGHFQETQYF
TRBV6-6	TRBD2	few	TRBJ2-1	TGTGCCAGCAGCTCCGGGACTAGCGGGAGGTTGGAGCAGTTCTTC	CASSSGTSGRLEQFF
TRBV20-1	.	.	TRBJ2-5	TGCGGATGGGTGGCGGGAAAAGAGACCCAGTACTTC	CGWVAGKETQYF
TRBV6-6	.	.	TRBJ1-2	TGTGCCAGCAGTTACTCTCAAGGGCGCTATGGCTACACCTTC	CASSYSQGRYGYTF
TRBV6-4	TRBD1	few	TRBJ2-1	TGTGCCAGCAGTGACTCGGGGACAGTGTACAATGAGCAGTTCTTC	CASSDSGTVYNEQFF
TRBV24-1	.	few	TRBJ2-3	TGTGCCACCAGTGATTCTCGGATAGATACGCAGTATTTT	CATSDSRIDTQYF
TRBV7-9	.	few	TRBJ1-1	TGTGCCAGCAGCTTAGAGACAGGAGGAGCTTTCTTT	CASSLETGGAFF
TRBV18	.	few	TRBJ1-3	TGTGCCAGCTCACCACGGGGGCTGTTTGTGGACACCATATATTTT	CASSPRGLFVDTIYF
TRBV15	.	.	TRBJ1-5	TGTGCCACCAGCAGAGATGCTGACAGCCTCAATCAGCCCCAGCATTTT	CATSRDADSLNQPQHF
TRBV6-1	.	.	TRBJ1-2	TGTGCCAGCCTCGGGGGTCACAGATATGGCTACACCTTC	CASLGGHRYGYTF